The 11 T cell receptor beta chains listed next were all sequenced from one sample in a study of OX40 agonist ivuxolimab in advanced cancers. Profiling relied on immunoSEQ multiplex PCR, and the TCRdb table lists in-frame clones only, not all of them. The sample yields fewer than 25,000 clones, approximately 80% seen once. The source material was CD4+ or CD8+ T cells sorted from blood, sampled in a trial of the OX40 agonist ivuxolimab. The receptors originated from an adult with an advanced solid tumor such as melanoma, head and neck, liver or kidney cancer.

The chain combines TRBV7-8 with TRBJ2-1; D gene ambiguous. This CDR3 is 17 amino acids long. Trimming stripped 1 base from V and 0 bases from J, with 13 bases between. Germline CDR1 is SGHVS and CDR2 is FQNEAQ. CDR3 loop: CASSLDPGLSSYNEQFF. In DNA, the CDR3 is TGTGCCAGCAGCTTAGACCCCGGCCTCAGCTCCTACAATGAGCAGTTCTTC.

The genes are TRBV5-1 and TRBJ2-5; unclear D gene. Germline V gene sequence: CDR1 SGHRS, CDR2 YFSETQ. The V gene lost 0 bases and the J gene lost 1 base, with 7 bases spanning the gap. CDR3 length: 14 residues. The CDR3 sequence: CASSLEQPQETQYF. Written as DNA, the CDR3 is TGCGCCAGCAGCTTGGAACAGCCCCAAGAGACCCAGTACTTC.

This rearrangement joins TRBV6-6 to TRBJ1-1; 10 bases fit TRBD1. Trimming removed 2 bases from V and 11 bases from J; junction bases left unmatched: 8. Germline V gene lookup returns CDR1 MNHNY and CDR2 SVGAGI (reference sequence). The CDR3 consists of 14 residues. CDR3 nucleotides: TGTGCCAGCAGTTACACCGGGACAGGGGATTACGCTTTCTTT. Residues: CASSYTGTGDYAFF.

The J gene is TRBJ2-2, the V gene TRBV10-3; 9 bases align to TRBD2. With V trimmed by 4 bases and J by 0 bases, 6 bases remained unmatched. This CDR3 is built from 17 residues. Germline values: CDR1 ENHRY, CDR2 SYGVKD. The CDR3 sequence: CAISVGGRAANTGELFF. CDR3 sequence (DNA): TGTGCCATCAGTGTCGGCGGGAGGGCCGCGAACACCGGGGAGCTGTTTTTT.

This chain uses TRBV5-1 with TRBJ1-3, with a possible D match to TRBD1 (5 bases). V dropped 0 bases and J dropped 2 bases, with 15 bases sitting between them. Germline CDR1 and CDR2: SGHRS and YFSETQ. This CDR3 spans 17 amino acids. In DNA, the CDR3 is TGCGCCAGCAGCTTGGGATCTGACGGGGCACCTGGAAACACCATATATTTT. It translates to CASSLGSDGAPGNTIYF.

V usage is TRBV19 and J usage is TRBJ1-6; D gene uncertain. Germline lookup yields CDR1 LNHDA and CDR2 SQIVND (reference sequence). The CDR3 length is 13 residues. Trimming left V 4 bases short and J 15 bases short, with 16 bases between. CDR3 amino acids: CASSRAVGRDLHF. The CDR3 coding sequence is TGTGCCAGTAGTAGGGCGGTCGGAAGGGACCTCCACTTT.

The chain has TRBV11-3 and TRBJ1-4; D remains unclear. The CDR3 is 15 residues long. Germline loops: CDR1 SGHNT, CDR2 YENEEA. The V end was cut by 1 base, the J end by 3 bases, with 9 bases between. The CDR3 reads CASSLGVSSNEKLFF. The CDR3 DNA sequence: TGTGCCAGCAGCTTAGGTGTCAGTTCTAATGAAAAACTGTTTTTT. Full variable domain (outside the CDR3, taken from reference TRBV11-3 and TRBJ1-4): EAGVVQSPRYKIIEKKQPVAFWCNPISGHNTLYWYLQNLGQGPELLIRYENEEAVDDSQLPKDRFSAERLKGVDSTLKIQPAELGDSAVYLCASSLGVSSNEKLFFGSGTQLSVL.

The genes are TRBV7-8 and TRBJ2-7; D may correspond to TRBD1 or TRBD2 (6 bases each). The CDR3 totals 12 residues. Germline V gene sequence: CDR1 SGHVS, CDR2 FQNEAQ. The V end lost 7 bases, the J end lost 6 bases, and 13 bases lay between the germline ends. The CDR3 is CASTDKGGEQYF. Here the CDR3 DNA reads TGTGCCAGCACCGATAAGGGGGGCGAGCAGTACTTC.

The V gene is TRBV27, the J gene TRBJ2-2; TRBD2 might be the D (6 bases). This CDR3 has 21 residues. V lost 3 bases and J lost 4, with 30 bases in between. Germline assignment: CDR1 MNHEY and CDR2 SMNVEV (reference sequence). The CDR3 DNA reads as TGTGCCAGCAGTTTCGGTCCAGGTTGGGGCGGGATGACTGAGGGCACCGGGGAGCTGTTTTTT. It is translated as CASSFGPGWGGMTEGTGELFF.

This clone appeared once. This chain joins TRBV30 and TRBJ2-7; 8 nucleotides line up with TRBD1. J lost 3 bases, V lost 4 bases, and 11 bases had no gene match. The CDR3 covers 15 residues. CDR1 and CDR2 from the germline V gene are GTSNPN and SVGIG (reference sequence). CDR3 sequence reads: CAWKGAPGQDYEQYF. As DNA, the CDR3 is TGTGCCTGGAAAGGGGCCCCGGGACAGGACTACGAGCAGTACTTC.

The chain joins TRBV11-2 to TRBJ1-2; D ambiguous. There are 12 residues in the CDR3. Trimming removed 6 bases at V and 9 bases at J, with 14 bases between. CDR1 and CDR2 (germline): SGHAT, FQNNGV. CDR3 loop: CASRPGSQSYTF. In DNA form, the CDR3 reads TGTGCCAGCAGGCCCGGGAGCCAAAGCTACACCTTC. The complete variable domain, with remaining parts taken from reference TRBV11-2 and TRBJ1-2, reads EAGVAQSPRYKIIEKRQSVAFWCNPISGHATLYWYQQILGQGPKLLIQFQNNGVVDDSQLPKDRFSAERLKGVDSTLKIQPAKLEDSAVYLCASRPGSQSYTFGSGTRLTVV.